Listed here are 14 T cell receptor beta chains from one sample, sequenced in a study of early T cells in non-severe SARS-CoV-2 infection. One entry per CDR3 protein results from TCRdb running MiXCR on the 5' RACE reads. The repertoire holds roughly 120,000 distinct CDR3 sequences, with about 16% as singletons. The sample consisted of whole blood. The receptors were sampled from an adult who was a healthcare worker with PCR-confirmed SARS-CoV-2 infection or an uninfected control (not recorded which).

This clonotype was detected only a few times. The genes are TRBV20-1 and TRBJ2-3, with 7 bases identical to TRBD1. The CDR3 is 15 amino acids. CDR1 is DFQATT and CDR2 is SNEGSKA in the germline V gene (reference sequence). V dropped 4 bases and J dropped 0; count of bases not matched to a gene: 7. The CDR3 DNA reads as TGCAGTGCTAACAGGGGATTATCTAGCACAGATACGCAGTATTTT. It codes for CSANRGLSSTDTQYF.

V gene TRBV4-1 combines with J gene TRBJ1-1, with TRBD1 matching 10 bases. The ends lost 1 base at V and 6 bases at J; junction bases unmatched: 8. Germline CDR1 and CDR2: MGHRA and YSYEKL. This CDR3 contains 16 residues. CDR3 residues: CASSQAGGQGFPEAFF. The CDR3 DNA sequence: TGCGCCAGCAGCCAAGCTGGGGGACAGGGGTTTCCTGAAGCTTTCTTT.

This clonotype has just a few counts. The CDR3 DNA is TGTGCCAGTAGGACTAGCGGGGAATCCTACAATGAGCAGTTCTTC. Translated, it gives CASRTSGESYNEQFF. V is TRBV6-4 and J is TRBJ2-1; 12 bases match TRBD2. CDR1 is MRHNA, CDR2 SNTAGT, per germline. The CDR3 is 15 amino acids. The V and J ends lost 9 bases and 1 base, in that order; junction bases with no gene match: 4.

This clonotype was detected a few times. The chain combines TRBV5-1 with TRBJ2-1; D tentatively reads TRBD1 or TRBD2 (6 bases each). Trimming pared 6 bases from V and 0 bases from J, leaving 16 bases between. The CDR3 extends over 16 amino acids. Germline CDR1 and CDR2: SGHRS and YFSETQ. The DNA for the CDR3 is TGCGCCAGCAAGAATTCGGGGGCCAGCTCCTACAATGAGCAGTTCTTC. It is translated as CASKNSGASSYNEQFF.

This clonotype came up a few times. This chain links TRBV29-1 with TRBJ2-3; possibly TRBD2 for D (6 bases). Germline V gene lookup returns CDR1 SQVTM and CDR2 ANQGSEA. Trimming stripped 5 bases from V and 5 bases from J, with 11 bases between. The CDR3 has 12 amino acids. Written as DNA, the CDR3 is TGCAGCGTTAGCGGGTCTTTAGATACGCAGTATTTT. Translation gives CSVSGSLDTQYF.

The CDR3 nucleotides read TGTGCCAGCAAAGGACAGGGCAATTCACCCCTCCACTTT. As protein: CASKGQGNSPLHF. The chain combines TRBV6-4 with TRBJ1-6, with TRBD1 identical over 8 bases. Germline lookup yields CDR1 MRHNA and CDR2 SNTAGT. The CDR3 totals 13 residues. The V gene end was trimmed by 7 bases and the J gene end by 7 bases; junction bases not matched to a gene: 3.

This clonotype was picked up a small number of times. V and J are TRBV12-3 or TRBV12-4 and TRBJ2-5, with TRBD2 identical over 10 bases. The CDR3 is 15 amino acids. V shed 5 bases, J shed 2 bases, and the junction held 5 bases outside the gene matches. The CDR3 nucleotides read TGTGCCAGCAGTCGGACTAGCGGTTCTCAAGAGACCCAGTACTTC. It encodes CASSRTSGSQETQYF.

The chain has TRBV7-9 and TRBJ2-4, with 8 positions matching TRBD2. The CDR3 has 19 amino acids. The V segment lost 4 bases and the J segment 1 base; nucleotides outside the gene matches: 15. Germline V lookup: CDR1 SEHNR, CDR2 FQNEAQ (reference sequence). CDR3 sequence reads: CASSYHGVDASGAKNIQYF. CDR3 nucleotides: TGTGCCAGCAGCTATCACGGCGTAGATGCTAGCGGGGCCAAAAACATTCAGTACTTC.

The chain links TRBV3-1 to TRBJ1-1; D gene ambiguous. Looked up from germline, CDR1 is LGHDT and CDR2 is YNNKEL (reference sequence). The CDR3 contains 14 residues. V lost 6 bases and J lost 4, with 15 bases in between. The CDR3 here is CASSTIMGVTEAFF. In DNA, the CDR3 is TGTGCCAGCAGTACCATCATGGGAGTCACTGAAGCTTTCTTT.

The rearrangement links TRBV6-2 or TRBV6-3 to TRBJ2-7; 7 nucleotides agree with TRBD1. This CDR3 has 15 residues. The J segment lost 0 bases and the V segment lost 2 bases, leaving 4 bases of the junction unmatched. CDR1 and CDR2 (germline): MNHEY, SVGEGT. DNA of the CDR3: TGTGCCAGCAGTTACGGACAGGAGTCCTCCTACGAGCAGTACTTC. Protein: CASSYGQESSYEQYF.

This sequence joins TRBV29-1 and TRBJ2-3, with D uncertain. This CDR3 has 9 residues. Trimming removed 5 bases at V and 10 bases at J, with 7 bases between. Germline V lookup: CDR1 SQVTM, CDR2 ANQGSEA. CDR3 sequence reads: CSVNEPQYF. CDR3 DNA: TGCAGCGTTAACGAGCCGCAGTATTTT.

This clonotype was found a few times. This chain uses TRBV30 with TRBJ2-1; 10 nucleotides agree with TRBD1. This CDR3 contains 13 residues. Germline trimming cut 6 bases from V and 12 bases from J; bases unmatched to any gene: 11. Germline lookup yields CDR1 GTSNPN and CDR2 SVGIG (reference sequence). Here the CDR3 DNA reads TGTGCCTGCCCGGGACAGGGGTTTATCGCGCAGTTCTTC. It codes for CACPGQGFIAQFF.

This clonotype turned up a few times. The chain uses TRBV20-1 and TRBJ1-6, with D maybe TRBD1 (6 bases). Germline CDR1 DFQATT, CDR2 SNEGSKA (reference sequence). This CDR3 region has 13 residues. V was clipped by 6 bases and J by 6 bases, with 12 bases between them. This CDR3 reads CSAERTANSPLHF. Here the CDR3 DNA reads TGCAGTGCAGAGAGGACAGCTAATTCACCCCTCCACTTT.

V is TRBV12-3 or TRBV12-4 and J is TRBJ2-6; perhaps TRBD2 as D (5 bases). The V gene lost 8 bases and the J gene lost 4 bases, with 9 bases spanning the gap. The CDR3 spans 13 residues. The CDR3 sequence: CASCGLGANVLTF. Here the CDR3 DNA reads TGTGCCAGCTGCGGGCTCGGGGCCAACGTCCTGACTTTC.